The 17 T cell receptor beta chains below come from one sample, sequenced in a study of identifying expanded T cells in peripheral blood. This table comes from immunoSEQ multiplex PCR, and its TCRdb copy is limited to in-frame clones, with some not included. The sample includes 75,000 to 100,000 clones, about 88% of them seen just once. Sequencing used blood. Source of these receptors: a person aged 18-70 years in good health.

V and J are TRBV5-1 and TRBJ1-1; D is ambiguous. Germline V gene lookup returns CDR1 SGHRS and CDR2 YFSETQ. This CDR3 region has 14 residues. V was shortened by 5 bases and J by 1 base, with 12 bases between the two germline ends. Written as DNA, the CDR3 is TGCGCCAGCAGTCCTCCGCCCCCGAACACTGAAGCTTTCTTT. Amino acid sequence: CASSPPPPNTEAFF.

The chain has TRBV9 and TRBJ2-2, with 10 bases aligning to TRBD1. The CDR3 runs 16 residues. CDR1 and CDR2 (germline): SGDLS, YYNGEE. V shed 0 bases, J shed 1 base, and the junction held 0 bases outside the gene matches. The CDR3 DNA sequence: TGTGCCAGCAGCGTAGGGACAGGGGGGAACACCGGGGAGCTGTTTTTT. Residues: CASSVGTGGNTGELFF.

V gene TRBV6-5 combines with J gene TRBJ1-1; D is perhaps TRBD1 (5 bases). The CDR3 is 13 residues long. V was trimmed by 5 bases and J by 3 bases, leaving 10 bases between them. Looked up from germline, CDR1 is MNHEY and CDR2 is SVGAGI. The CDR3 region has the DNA TGTGCCAGCAGTACCTCGACAGACACTGAAGCTTTCTTT. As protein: CASSTSTDTEAFF.

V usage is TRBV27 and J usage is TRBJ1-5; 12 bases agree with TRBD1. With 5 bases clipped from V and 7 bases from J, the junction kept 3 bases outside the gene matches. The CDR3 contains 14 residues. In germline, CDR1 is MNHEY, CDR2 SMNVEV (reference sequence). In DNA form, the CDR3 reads TGTGCCAGCAGTGGCGGGACAGGGGGCCAGCCCCAGCATTTT. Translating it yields CASSGGTGGQPQHF.

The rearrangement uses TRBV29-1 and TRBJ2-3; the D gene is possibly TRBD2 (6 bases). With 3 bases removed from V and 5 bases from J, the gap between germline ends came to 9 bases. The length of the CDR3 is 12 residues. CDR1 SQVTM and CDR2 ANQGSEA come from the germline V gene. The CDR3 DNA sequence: TGCAGCGTTGAGCGGGACGGAGATACGCAGTATTTT. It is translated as CSVERDGDTQYF.

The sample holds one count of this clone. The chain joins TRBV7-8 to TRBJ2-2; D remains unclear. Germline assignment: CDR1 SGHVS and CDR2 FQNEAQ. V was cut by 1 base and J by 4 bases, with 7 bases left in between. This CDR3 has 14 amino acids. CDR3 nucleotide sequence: TGTGCCAGCAGCTTAGGACCGCTCACCGGGGAGCTGTTTTTT. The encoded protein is CASSLGPLTGELFF.

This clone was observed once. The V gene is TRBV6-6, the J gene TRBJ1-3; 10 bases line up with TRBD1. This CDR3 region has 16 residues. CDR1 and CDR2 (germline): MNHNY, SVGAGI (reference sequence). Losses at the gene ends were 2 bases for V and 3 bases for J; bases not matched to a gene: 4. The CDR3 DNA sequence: TGTGCCAGCAGTTACGGGACAGGGGTATTTGGAAACACCATATATTTT. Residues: CASSYGTGVFGNTIYF.

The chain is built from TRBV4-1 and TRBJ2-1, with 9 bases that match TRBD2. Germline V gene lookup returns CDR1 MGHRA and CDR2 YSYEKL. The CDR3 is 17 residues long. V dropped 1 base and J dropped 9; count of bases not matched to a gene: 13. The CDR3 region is CASSQVVVSGGGGEQFF. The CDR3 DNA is TGCGCCAGCAGCCAAGTGGTCGTTAGCGGGGGAGGCGGTGAGCAGTTCTTC.

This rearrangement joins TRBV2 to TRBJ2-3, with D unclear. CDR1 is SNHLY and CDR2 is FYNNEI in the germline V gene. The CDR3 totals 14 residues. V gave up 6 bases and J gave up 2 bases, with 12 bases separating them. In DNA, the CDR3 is TGTGCCAGCAGCGAACAGAGATCCACAGATACGCAGTATTTT. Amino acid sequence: CASSEQRSTDTQYF.

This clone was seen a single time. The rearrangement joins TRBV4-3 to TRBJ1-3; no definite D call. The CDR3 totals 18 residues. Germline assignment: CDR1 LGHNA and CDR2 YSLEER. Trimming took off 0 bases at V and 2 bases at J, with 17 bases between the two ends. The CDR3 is CASSQDWPTRSTGNTIYF. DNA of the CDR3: TGCGCCAGCAGCCAAGACTGGCCTACACGTTCGACTGGAAACACCATATATTTT.

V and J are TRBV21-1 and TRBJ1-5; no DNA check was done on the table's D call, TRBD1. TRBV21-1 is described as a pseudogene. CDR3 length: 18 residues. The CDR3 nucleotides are TGTGCCAGCAGCCTCCGGACAGGGGGCACTAATAGCAATCAGCCCCAGCATTTT. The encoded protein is CASSLRTGGTNSNQPQHF.

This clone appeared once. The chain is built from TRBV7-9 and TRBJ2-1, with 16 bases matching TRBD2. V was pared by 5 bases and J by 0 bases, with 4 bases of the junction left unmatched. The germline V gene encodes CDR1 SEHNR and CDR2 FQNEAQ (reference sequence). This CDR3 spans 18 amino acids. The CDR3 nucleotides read TGTGCCAGCAGCCCGGGACTAGCGGGGGGGAGCTCCTACAATGAGCAGTTCTTC. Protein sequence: CASSPGLAGGSSYNEQFF.

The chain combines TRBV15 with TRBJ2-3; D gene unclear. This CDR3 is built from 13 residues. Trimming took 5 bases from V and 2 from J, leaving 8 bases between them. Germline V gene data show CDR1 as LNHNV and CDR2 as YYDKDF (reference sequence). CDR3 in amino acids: CATSLGFTDTQYF. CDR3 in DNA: TGTGCCACCAGCTTGGGGTTCACAGATACGCAGTATTTT.

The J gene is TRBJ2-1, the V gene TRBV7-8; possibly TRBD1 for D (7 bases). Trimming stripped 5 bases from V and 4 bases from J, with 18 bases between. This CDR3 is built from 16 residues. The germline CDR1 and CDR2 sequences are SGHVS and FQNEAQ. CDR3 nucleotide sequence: TGTGCCAGCAGCGAGTCCCAGGGGGGTGCTTACAATGAGCAGTTCTTC. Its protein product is CASSESQGGAYNEQFF.

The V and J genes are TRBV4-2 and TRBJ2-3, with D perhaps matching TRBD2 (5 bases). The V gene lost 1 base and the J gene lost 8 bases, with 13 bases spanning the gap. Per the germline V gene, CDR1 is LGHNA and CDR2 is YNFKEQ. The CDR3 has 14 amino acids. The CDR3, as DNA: TGTGCCAGCAGCCAAGTCCTCTTGGAGGCTACGCAGTATTTT. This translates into CASSQVLLEATQYF.

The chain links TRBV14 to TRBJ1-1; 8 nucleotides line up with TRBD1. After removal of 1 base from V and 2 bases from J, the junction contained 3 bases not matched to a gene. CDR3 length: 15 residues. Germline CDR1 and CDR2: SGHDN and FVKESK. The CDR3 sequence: CASSQVRGPNTEAFF. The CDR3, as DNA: TGTGCCAGCAGCCAAGTCAGGGGGCCCAACACTGAAGCTTTCTTT.

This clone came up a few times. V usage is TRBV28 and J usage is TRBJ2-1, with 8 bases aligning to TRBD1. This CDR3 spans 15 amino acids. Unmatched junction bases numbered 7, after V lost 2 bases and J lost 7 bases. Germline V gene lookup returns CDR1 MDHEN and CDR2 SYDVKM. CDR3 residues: CASSLGQGVINEQFF. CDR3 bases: TGTGCCAGCAGTTTAGGACAGGGTGTTATTAATGAGCAGTTCTTC.